A selection of T cell receptor beta chains follows, all from one sample in a study of blood T cells in healthy people across ages. TCRdb analysed the 5' RACE reads with MiXCR anew, one entry per CDR3 protein. This sample carries hundreds of thousands of distinct CDR3 sequences, about 30% of them seen once, and the ten largest clones take approximately 14%. Material: blood. The source of these receptors is a woman older than 75 in good health. The CDR3 runs from the conserved cysteine through the conserved F or W. Rows may omit the clone size; those that give it use once, few, many or a size class.

V gene: TRBV28; clone size: many; J gene: TRBJ2-7; CDR3 protein: CASSPGGSLSAYEQYF
V gene: TRBV6-5; clone size: many; J gene: TRBJ1-2; CDR3 protein: CASSYRGQGGYTF
V gene: TRBV10-3; clone size: many; J gene: TRBJ1-5; CDR3 protein: CAISESEKPQHF
V gene: TRBV7-2; clone size: many; J gene: TRBJ2-3; CDR3 protein: CASSLAGGSGDTQYF
V gene: TRBV12-3/TRBV12-4; clone size: many; J gene: TRBJ1-1; CDR3 protein: CASTKTERTEAFF
V gene: TRBV27; clone size: many; J gene: TRBJ1-2; CDR3 protein: CASSLQGDGYTF
V gene: TRBV10-3; clone size: many; J gene: TRBJ2-1; CDR3 protein: CAISPYRGNYVYDEQFF
V gene: TRBV4-1; clone size: many; J gene: TRBJ2-7; CDR3 protein: CASSLVLVGVRSEQYF
V gene: TRBV6-6; clone size: -; J gene: TRBJ1-5; CDR3 protein: CASRHSQGAQPQHF
V gene: TRBV29-1; clone size: -; J gene: TRBJ1-1; CDR3 protein: CSVGDLGFFSPTEAFF
V gene: TRBV5-5; clone size: many; J gene: TRBJ1-6; CDR3 protein: CASSVGRPGNSPLHF
V gene: TRBV7-3; clone size: many; J gene: TRBJ2-7; CDR3 protein: CASSLSGTVTEQYF
V gene: TRBV21-1; clone size: -; J gene: TRBJ1-1; CDR3 protein: CASTPVKVRTNTEAFF
V gene: TRBV3-1; clone size: many; J gene: TRBJ2-7; CDR3 protein: CASSLQAGEQYF
V gene: TRBV9; clone size: many; J gene: TRBJ2-1; CDR3 protein: CASSAKIRLAGGPGEQFF
V gene: TRBV20-1; clone size: many; J gene: TRBJ2-5; CDR3 protein: CSASQKTQYF
V gene: TRBV6-1; clone size: many; J gene: TRBJ2-1; CDR3 protein: CASSGSSGGLNEQFF
V gene: TRBV27; clone size: -; J gene: TRBJ1-2; CDR3 protein: CASSFISGQSYGYTF
V gene: TRBV7-2; clone size: many; J gene: TRBJ1-6; CDR3 protein: CASSGRGPDTPLHF
V gene: TRBV12-3/TRBV12-4; clone size: many; J gene: TRBJ2-1; CDR3 protein: CASSFKRGGDEQFF
V gene: TRBV7-8; clone size: few; J gene: TRBJ2-1; CDR3 protein: CASSLARGGPLFF
V gene: TRBV20-1; clone size: few; J gene: TRBJ2-6; CDR3 protein: CSARARESPGANVLTF
V gene: TRBV7-3; clone size: many; J gene: TRBJ2-7; CDR3 protein: CASSSSGRDEQYF
V gene: TRBV9; clone size: many; J gene: TRBJ2-1; CDR3 protein: CASSVNSVHEQFF
V gene: TRBV9; clone size: many; J gene: TRBJ2-3; CDR3 protein: CASSVANLPQYF
V gene: TRBV6-2/TRBV6-3; clone size: few; J gene: TRBJ1-5; CDR3 protein: CASSYALFQTGVSNQPQHF
V gene: TRBV7-2; clone size: many; J gene: TRBJ2-1; CDR3 protein: CASSLVTSSYNEQFF
V gene: TRBV12-3/TRBV12-4; clone size: many; J gene: TRBJ1-5; CDR3 protein: CASSFWGSRRVDQPQHF
V gene: TRBV20-1; clone size: many; J gene: TRBJ1-2; CDR3 protein: CSAEGPGTDKANYGYTF
V gene: TRBV7-2; clone size: many; J gene: TRBJ2-1; CDR3 protein: CASSPEVRGGTSYNEQFF
V gene: TRBV4-2; clone size: many; J gene: TRBJ2-1; CDR3 protein: CASSWRGGGYNEQFF